This T cell receptor (beta chain) was obtained from a study of human T cells and chemical hapten exposure. The time point is: patch test 2, 6 weeks after DPC sensitization. Treatment noted: therapeutic diphenylcyclopropenone sensitization with weekly scalp DPC. Each CDR3 protein gets one entry after TCRdb re-called the RACE reads with MiXCR. Altogether approximately 100,000 distinct CDR3 sequences are present, roughly a tenth being singletons, with the ten largest covering 3.1%. This clonotype has only a few counts. V lost 1 base and J lost 2; bases outside the gene matches: 2. CDR1 is MGHRA and CDR2 is YSYEKL in the germline V gene. The CDR3 contains 14 residues.

This specimen consisted of whole blood, obtained in connection with sensitization to the hapten diphenylcyclopropenone (DPC). The TCR was taken from a middle-aged woman with alopecia areata. Some clones in this sample may be carry-over from other donors' samples. The chain joins TRBV4-1 to TRBJ2-7; the match to TRBD1 covers 7 bases. The CDR3 coding sequence is TGCGCCAGCAGCCAAGCGAGGGGGCCCTACGAGCAGTACTTC. Amino acid sequence: CASSQARGPYEQYF.